This entry features one TCR beta chain sequence. Antigen specificity is unknown. The data belong to a study of shared clonotypes between healthy human individuals. Findings and caveats of the study: Naive subsets typically showed greater estimated richness than memory subsets. Donors were few, which limited the genetic and exposure-history diversity represented.

Using immunoSEQ multiplex PCR, the repertoire was profiled, and TCRdb retains in-frame clones only, with some absent. The sample has a few million clones, around 93% seen once. Naive-designated CD8 cells lacked CD45RO, were positively enriched for CCR7, and omitted terminally differentiated effector memory CD45RA+ cells. Nashville, Tennessee was home to all donors, each a Caucasian adult. Per the germline V gene, CDR1 is LNHDA and CDR2 is SQIVND (reference sequence). This CDR3 has 14 residues. V lost 3 bases and J lost 4, with 12 bases in between. The TCR originated in a man aged 18 to 29 in good health. Some clones in this sample may be carry-over from other donors' samples. The rearrangement joins TRBV19 to TRBJ1-1; a possible D gene is TRBD1 (5 bases). The material sequenced was naive CD8+ T cells from PBMCs. In DNA, the CDR3 is TGTGCCAGTAGTATGGGGGGGAGGGCCACTGAAGCTTTCTTT. This gives the protein CASSMGGRATEAFF. Looking up the rest from reference TRBV19 and TRBJ1-1 gives the full variable domain: DGGITQSPKYLFRKEGQNVTLSCEQNLNHDAMYWYRQDPGQGLRLIYYSQIVNDFQKGDIAEGYSVSREKKESFPLTVTSAQKNPTAFYLCASSMGGRATEAFFGQGTRLTVV.